This TCR beta chain was identified during a study of CD8+ T cells in alopecia areata (dated by TCRdb to the late 2010s). With respect to the entire study: Treated patients were enrolled in an open-label pilot trial of oral tofacitinib at 5 to 10 mg twice daily for moderate-to-severe alopecia areata. The RNA source kit depended on sample type: the PAXgene miRNA kit for fixed scalp, the miRNeasy kit for PBMCs, and the RNeasy kit for mouse skin. Tofacitinib-treated patients had biopsies at baseline and at 4 and 24 weeks of treatment, with a later scalp biopsy in several patients. Scalp clonality was compared across normal scalp (n=4), patchy alopecia areata scalp (n=8), and alopecia totalis/universalis scalp (n=8). High-throughput TCRbeta sequencing was used to examine T cell clonal expansion in alopecia areata in both the C3H/HeJ mouse model and human patients. immunoSEQ multiplex PCR using 35 Vbeta forward primers and 13 Jbeta reverse primers was used to amplify TCRbeta CDR3 regions. Tofacitinib was given for 6 to 18 months, followed by 6 months of follow-up off drug to assess delayed response and recurrence. Human TCRbeta sequencing covered scalp tissue and sorted CD4+ and CD8+ peripheral blood T cells from patchy and totalis/universalis alopecia areata patients and healthy controls.

From its cysteine to its phenylalanine, the CDR3 spans 16 amino acids. The sequence is cut down to CDR3 DNA, 48 bases in frame from base 1. The germline V and J ends show losses of 6 bases and 5 bases respectively, and no gene match explains 9 bases of the junction. Looking up the germline V gene (reference sequence) yields CDR1 LNHNV and CDR2 YYDKDF. Preparation of the library involved the immunoSEQ multiplex PCR assay. RNA was extracted from all samples and reverse transcribed into cDNA as template for TCR sequencing. SuperScript III was used to make first-strand cDNA, primed with a 2:1 mix of oligo-dT and random hexamers. A synthetic immune receptor repertoire was used to gauge amplification bias, and whatever bias remained was removed computationally. The authors processed their data as follows. After raw reads were preprocessed to remove errors, the CDR3 was defined following IMGT conventions as running from the conserved cysteine to phenylalanine. Clonality was calculated as 1 minus Shannon entropy normalized by log2 of the number of productive unique TCRs. Whether scalp clones were CD4 or CD8 was inferred by matching scalp TCRbeta sequences against CD4 and CD8 repertoires sorted from blood. The table was pulled from immuneACCESS by TCRdb, which kept in-frame rearrangements only. Such tables lose some clones; where checked, under half of the loss comes from unresolved V genes, and the rest has no known cause. The DNA gave D and trimming, while V, J and clone size come from that table. The sample table records around 130,000 clones; roughly 54% of these occur just once. The ten biggest clones cover 4.5% of the sample.

This clone was seen only a few times. It lacks a known antigen. There are no base qualities to consult, and no much larger clone falls within one base. Explained via the paper, the time point label denotes: baseline before oral tofacitinib. Lesional scalp punch biopsies and peripheral blood were collected from alopecia areata patients. PBMCs were isolated by density centrifugation and stained for CD3, CD4 and CD8, after which CD4+ and CD8+ T cells were sorted on a FACSAria. What the study reported, not specific to this receptor: Scalp TCR repertoire analysis is complicated because resident alphabeta T cells in normal human skin are also sequenced, whereas mouse skin is dominated by gammadelta T cells. Higher clonality and more expanded CD8+ clones were observed in lesional scalp than in normal scalp, particularly in alopecia totalis/universalis, a finding suggestive of antigenic drive. Compared with mice, TCR sequences shared between patients were less clear, possibly partly because of HLA diversity across the patient population.

The rearranged segments are TRBV15 and TRBJ2-2; 10 bases in the junction line up with TRBD1. This sequence was found in a human donor with alopecia areata. The sample was CD4+ T cells sorted from blood, taken at week 0. The CDR3 region: CATRNPGQGNTGELFF. Here is the DNA: TGTGCCACCAGGAACCCGGGACAGGGGAATACCGGGGAGCTGTTTTTT.